These 11 T cell receptor beta chains were all obtained from the same sample, sequenced in a study of T cells in Graves' hyperthyroidism and ophthalmopathy. Amplification yielded TCR beta CDR3 regions, with RNA transcripts as the source. The primer set for the first-round RT-PCR of the TCR CDR3 was HTBI. In TCRdb, the multiplex PCR reads were re-called with MiXCR into one record per CDR3 protein. Among 470,000 or so distinct CDR3 sequences listed, less than 25% were seen once. Sequencing was done on a sample of blood. The receptors were sampled from a man aged 18 to 30 with Graves' hyperthyroidism.

At least ten counts were recorded for this clonotype. The genes are TRBV28 and TRBJ2-5, with D tentatively TRBD1 or TRBD2 (5 bases each). The CDR3 is 14 residues long. Trimming left V 3 bases short and J 5 bases short, with 13 bases between. Germline-derived CDR1 and CDR2 are MDHEN and SYDVKM. The CDR3 protein is CASSFGAAWETQYF. Here the CDR3 DNA reads TGTGCCAGCAGTTTCGGGGCGGCCTGGGAGACCCAGTACTTC.

This clonotype was seen repeatedly, ten times or more. The chain joins TRBV11-2 to TRBJ2-2; 9 nucleotides match TRBD1. J gave up 2 bases and V 8 bases, and 3 bases lay outside the gene matches. The CDR3 consists of 14 residues. The V gene's germline CDR1 is SGHAT and CDR2 FQNNGV. CDR3 nucleotides: TGTGCCAGCGGGACAGGGATAAACACCGGGGAGCTGTTTTTT. Amino acids: CASGTGINTGELFF.

This clonotype was seen at least ten times. The CDR3 DNA sequence: TGTGCCAGCAGTCCAGGGGCGAGGAGTCAGCCCCAGCATTTT. It specifies CASSPGARSQPQHF. V usage is TRBV2 and J usage is TRBJ1-5; the D gene is possibly TRBD1 (6 bases). V gave up 5 bases and J gave up 6 bases, with 14 bases separating them. The CDR3 is made up of 14 amino acids. CDR1 SNHLY and CDR2 FYNNEI come from the germline V gene.

This clonotype was observed at least ten times. The genes are TRBV12-3 or TRBV12-4 and TRBJ1-1, with TRBD1 matching 9 bases. The length of the CDR3 is 13 residues. Trimming cost V 6 bases and J 4 bases; bases outside gene matches: 3. The CDR3 bases are TGTGCCAGCAGCACGGGACAGGGCACTGAAGCTTTCTTT. Amino acids: CASSTGQGTEAFF.

This clonotype occurred many times. This rearrangement joins TRBV2 to TRBJ1-1, with D uncertain. V lost 7 bases and J 1 base, leaving 16 bases between the germline ends. The CDR3 totals 15 residues. From germline, CDR1 is SNHLY and CDR2 FYNNEI. Here the CDR3 reads CASNAGPSENTEAFF. The DNA of the CDR3 is TGTGCCAGCAACGCCGGGCCTTCTGAGAACACTGAAGCTTTCTTT.

V gene TRBV6-1 combines with J gene TRBJ2-7, with D maybe TRBD1 (7 bases). CDR1 is MNHNS and CDR2 is SASEGT in the germline V gene. Trimming removed 6 bases from V and 3 bases from J, with 18 bases in between. The CDR3 consists of 15 residues. CDR3 nucleotides: TGTGCCAGCAGCGTCCAGACAGGGAGGCACTACGAGCAGTACTTC. Translation gives CASSVQTGRHYEQYF.

This clonotype came up many times. The chain is built from TRBV2 and TRBJ1-1; D remains ambiguous. The V and J ends lost 7 bases and 4 bases respectively, with 10 bases between them. Germline lookup yields CDR1 SNHLY and CDR2 FYNNEI. CDR3 size: 12 residues. The CDR3 nucleotides are TGTGCCAGCACCGGTGGGAGCACTGAAGCTTTCTTT. Residues: CASTGGSTEAFF. Variable domain in full (rest from reference TRBV2 and TRBJ1-1): EPEVTQTPSHQVTQMGQEVILRCVPISNHLYFYWYRQILGQKVEFLVSFYNNEISEKSEIFDDQFSVERPDGSNFTLKIRSTKLEDSAMYFCASTGGSTEAFFGQGTRLTVV.

This clonotype appeared a few times. The chain has TRBV6-1 and TRBJ1-6; possibly TRBD1 for D (5 bases). V was clipped by 1 base and J by 13 bases, with 17 bases between them. Germline-derived CDR1 and CDR2 are MNHNS and SASEGT. The CDR3 totals 15 residues. CDR3 DNA sequence: TGTGCCAGCAGTGAAGGGCAGGGCGGCTATTGGCCCCTCCACTTT. This codes for CASSEGQGGYWPLHF.

This clonotype has a count of ten or more. The genes are TRBV15 and TRBJ1-5; D unresolved. CDR1 and CDR2 (germline): LNHNV, YYDKDF (reference sequence). The CDR3 is made up of 15 amino acids. With 4 bases removed from V and 6 bases from J, the gap between germline ends came to 16 bases. CDR3 in DNA: TGTGCCACCAGCAAGGTTCAGTGGCAGGTTCAGCCCCAGCATTTT. Amino acid sequence: CATSKVQWQVQPQHF.

This clonotype was seen ten or more times. The chain has TRBV12-3 or TRBV12-4 and TRBJ2-5, with D perhaps matching TRBD1 or TRBD2 (5 bases each). The CDR3 runs to 13 residues. Trimming left V 3 bases short and J 6 bases short, with 11 bases between. This CDR3 reads CASSLVLGQTQYF. CDR3 in DNA: TGTGCCAGCAGTTTGGTACTGGGACAGACCCAGTACTTC.

The rearrangement uses TRBV12-3 or TRBV12-4 and TRBJ2-5; weak D call: TRBD1 (5 bases). The CDR3 runs 16 residues. Trimming took 6 bases from V and 4 from J, leaving 21 bases between them. This CDR3 reads CASRNHGARVLETQYF. The CDR3 DNA reads TGTGCCAGCAGAAATCACGGAGCCAGGGTATTAGAGACCCAGTACTTC.